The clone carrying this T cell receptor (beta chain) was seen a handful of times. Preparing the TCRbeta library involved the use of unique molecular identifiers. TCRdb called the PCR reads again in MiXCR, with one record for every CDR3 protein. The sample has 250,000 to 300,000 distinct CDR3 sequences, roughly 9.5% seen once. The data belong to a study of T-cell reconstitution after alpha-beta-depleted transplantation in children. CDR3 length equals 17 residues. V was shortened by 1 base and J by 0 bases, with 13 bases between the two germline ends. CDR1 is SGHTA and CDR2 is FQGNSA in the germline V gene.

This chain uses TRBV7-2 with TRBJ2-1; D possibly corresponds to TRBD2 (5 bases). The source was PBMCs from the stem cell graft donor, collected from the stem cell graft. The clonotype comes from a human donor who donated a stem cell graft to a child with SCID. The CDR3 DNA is TGTGCCAGCAGCTTAGTTTCTGCGGGCCCCTCCTACAATGAGCAGTTCTTC. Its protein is CASSLVSAGPSYNEQFF.